A selection of T cell receptor beta chains follows, all from one sample in a study of beta chain features in type 1 diabetes. Clones were read by immunoSEQ multiplex PCR, and TCRdb kept only the in-frame ones, dropping some. The sample consists of around 330,000 clones, 11% of them appearing once. Sequenced: naive CD4+ T cells from blood. All receptors derive from a woman aged 25-40 years in good health. Each CDR3 is given with its conserved first and last residue. A D gene is named only where the DNA matches it firmly. Size is stated for part of the rows, as once, few or many counts, or as a class when the clone is expanded.

v_gene: TRBV5-8; abundance: NA; d_gene: NA; j_gene: TRBJ2-7; CDR3aa: CASSPPGSRGYEQYF; CDR3nt: TGTGCCAGCAGCCCTCCCGGGAGCCGGGGCTACGAGCAGTACTTC
v_gene: TRBV18; abundance: NA; d_gene: TRBD1; j_gene: TRBJ2-5; CDR3aa: CASSPPSTGDQETQYF; CDR3nt: TGTGCCAGCTCACCACCGTCAACAGGGGACCAAGAGACCCAGTACTTC
v_gene: TRBV7-3; abundance: few; d_gene: TRBD2; j_gene: TRBJ2-3; CDR3aa: CASSSRVAGVDTQYF; CDR3nt: TGTGCCAGCAGCTCCCGGGTAGCGGGAGTAGATACGCAGTATTTT
v_gene: TRBV7-9; abundance: NA; d_gene: NA; j_gene: TRBJ2-2; CDR3aa: CASSLRAPSGIGELFF; CDR3nt: TGTGCCAGCAGCCTGAGGGCGCCCAGTGGTATAGGGGAGCTGTTTTTT
v_gene: TRBV6-1; abundance: NA; d_gene: NA; j_gene: TRBJ2-7; CDR3aa: CASLATGQASYEQYF; CDR3nt: TGTGCCAGCCTAGCGACGGGGCAAGCCTCCTACGAGCAGTACTTC
v_gene: TRBV7-2; abundance: few; d_gene: TRBD1; j_gene: TRBJ2-5; CDR3aa: CASSVSPGQPAETQYF; CDR3nt: TGTGCCAGCAGCGTATCGCCGGGACAGCCAGCCGAGACCCAGTACTTC
v_gene: TRBV5-1; abundance: NA; d_gene: NA; j_gene: TRBJ2-5; CDR3aa: CASSLEGRGSSETQYF; CDR3nt: TGCGCCAGCAGCTTGGAGGGCAGGGGATCGTCAGAGACCCAGTACTTC
v_gene: TRBV19; abundance: few; d_gene: TRBD2; j_gene: TRBJ2-1; CDR3aa: CASSIRGGEQFF; CDR3nt: TGTGCCAGTAGTATTCGGGGGGGAGAGCAGTTCTTC
v_gene: TRBV2; abundance: NA; d_gene: NA; j_gene: TRBJ2-4; CDR3aa: CASSDRQSHKNIQYF; CDR3nt: TGTGCCAGCAGTGACCGACAGAGTCACAAAAACATTCAGTACTTC
v_gene: TRBV18; abundance: few; d_gene: NA; j_gene: TRBJ2-7; CDR3aa: CASSPSVMGGEQYF; CDR3nt: TGTGCCAGCTCACCGAGCGTCATGGGGGGCGAGCAGTACTTC
v_gene: TRBV7-9; abundance: few; d_gene: TRBD1; j_gene: TRBJ1-5; CDR3aa: CASSFDRGHQPQHF; CDR3nt: TGTGCCAGCAGCTTCGACAGGGGGCATCAGCCCCAGCATTTT
v_gene: TRBV30; abundance: few; d_gene: NA; j_gene: TRBJ2-5; CDR3aa: CAWSGGSRETQYF; CDR3nt: TGTGCCTGGAGCGGGGGTAGCAGAGAGACCCAGTACTTC
v_gene: TRBV30; abundance: few; d_gene: TRBD2; j_gene: TRBJ2-7; CDR3aa: CAWRVAGGPYEQYF; CDR3nt: TGTGCCTGGAGGGTAGCGGGAGGGCCCTACGAGCAGTACTTC
v_gene: TRBV10-3; abundance: NA; d_gene: NA; j_gene: TRBJ2-1; CDR3aa: CADHPLRDGYNVQFF; CDR3nt: TGTGCGGACCATCCATTGCGGGATGGATACAATGTGCAGTTCTTC
v_gene: TRBV9; abundance: NA; d_gene: TRBD1; j_gene: TRBJ2-5; CDR3aa: CASSVGTGDRETQYF; CDR3nt: TGTGCCAGCAGCGTTGGGACAGGGGACCGGGAGACCCAGTACTTC
v_gene: TRBV14; abundance: few; d_gene: TRBD1; j_gene: TRBJ2-2; CDR3aa: CASSQGNRGDTGELFF; CDR3nt: TGTGCCAGCAGCCAAGGGAACAGGGGTGACACCGGGGAGCTGTTTTTT
v_gene: TRBV7-3; abundance: NA; d_gene: NA; j_gene: TRBJ1-3; CDR3aa: CASSLGTDSGNTIYF; CDR3nt: TGTGCCAGCAGCTTGGGCACCGACTCTGGAAACACCATATATTTT
v_gene: TRBV4-2; abundance: NA; d_gene: NA; j_gene: TRBJ2-1; CDR3aa: CASSQEYRVEEQFF; CDR3nt: TGTGCCAGCAGCCAAGAGTACAGGGTGGAGGAGCAGTTCTTC
v_gene: TRBV7-8; abundance: few; d_gene: NA; j_gene: TRBJ2-3; CDR3aa: CASSLARRSTDTQYF; CDR3nt: TGTGCCAGCAGCTTAGCGCGAAGAAGCACAGATACGCAGTATTTT
v_gene: TRBV10-3; abundance: few; d_gene: NA; j_gene: TRBJ2-1; CDR3aa: CASRAGGNEQFF; CDR3nt: TGTGCCAGCCGCGCAGGAGGCAATGAGCAGTTCTTC
v_gene: TRBV21-1; abundance: few; d_gene: NA; j_gene: TRBJ2-1; CDR3aa: CASSKGTGVHNEQFF; CDR3nt: TGTGCCAGCAGCAAAGGGACAGGGGTCCACAATGAGCAGTTCTTC
v_gene: TRBV14; abundance: few; d_gene: NA; j_gene: TRBJ2-7; CDR3aa: CASSRYRDMSYEQYF; CDR3nt: TGTGCCAGCAGCCGCTACCGGGACATGTCCTACGAGCAGTACTTC
v_gene: TRBV7-2; abundance: few; d_gene: TRBD2; j_gene: TRBJ2-4; CDR3aa: CASSLGLAGTNIQYF; CDR3nt: TGTGCCAGCAGCTTGGGACTAGCGGGGACAAACATTCAGTACTTC
v_gene: TRBV6-5; abundance: few; d_gene: NA; j_gene: TRBJ1-4; CDR3aa: CASSYSYRKNEKLFF; CDR3nt: TGTGCCAGCAGTTACTCGTACAGGAAAAATGAAAAACTGTTTTTT
v_gene: TRBV4-3; abundance: NA; d_gene: TRBD1; j_gene: TRBJ2-2; CDR3aa: CASSQGGQGSPGELFF; CDR3nt: TGCGCCAGCAGCCAGGGGGGACAGGGGTCCCCCGGGGAGCTGTTTTTT
v_gene: TRBV5-1; abundance: NA; d_gene: TRBD1; j_gene: TRBJ1-1; CDR3aa: CASSFRGMNTEAFF; CDR3nt: TGCGCCAGCAGCTTCAGGGGGATGAACACTGAAGCTTTCTTT
v_gene: TRBV4-3; abundance: few; d_gene: TRBD2; j_gene: TRBJ2-1; CDR3aa: CASSQSLAVGDNEQFF; CDR3nt: TGCGCCAGCAGCCAATCACTAGCGGTTGGGGACAATGAGCAGTTCTTC
v_gene: TRBV19; abundance: NA; d_gene: TRBD1; j_gene: TRBJ1-2; CDR3aa: CASSITGTGNYGYTF; CDR3nt: TGTGCCAGTAGTATCACCGGGACAGGGAACTATGGCTACACCTTC
v_gene: TRBV2; abundance: few; d_gene: NA; j_gene: TRBJ2-7; CDR3aa: CASSEVETGLNF; CDR3nt: TGTGCCAGCAGTGAAGTAGAAACAGGCCTGAACTTC
v_gene: TRBV7-2; abundance: NA; d_gene: NA; j_gene: TRBJ2-1; CDR3aa: CASSLDRGNEQFF; CDR3nt: TGTGCCAGCAGCTTAGATCGGGGGAACGAGCAGTTCTTC
v_gene: TRBV27; abundance: NA; d_gene: NA; j_gene: TRBJ2-3; CDR3aa: CASAYRVGTDTQYF; CDR3nt: TGTGCCAGTGCCTACAGGGTTGGCACAGATACGCAGTATTTT
v_gene: TRBV6-5; abundance: few; d_gene: NA; j_gene: TRBJ2-5; CDR3aa: CASSLDSQETQYF; CDR3nt: TGTGCCAGCAGTTTAGACAGTCAAGAGACCCAGTACTTC
v_gene: TRBV29-1; abundance: NA; d_gene: NA; j_gene: TRBJ2-3; CDR3aa: CSADPRGYTDTQYF; CDR3nt: TGCAGCGCCGACCCACGGGGATACACAGATACGCAGTATTTT
v_gene: TRBV14; abundance: NA; d_gene: NA; j_gene: TRBJ2-5; CDR3aa: CASSQGRRGGETQYF; CDR3nt: TGTGCCAGCAGCCAAGGTCGGAGGGGCGGGGAGACCCAGTACTTC
v_gene: TRBV30; abundance: NA; d_gene: TRBD2; j_gene: TRBJ2-5; CDR3aa: CAWSSSGLQETQYF; CDR3nt: TGTGCCTGGAGCTCTAGCGGACTACAAGAGACCCAGTACTTC
v_gene: TRBV7-2; abundance: NA; d_gene: NA; j_gene: TRBJ2-4; CDR3aa: CASSLGLKNIQYF; CDR3nt: TGTGCCAGCAGCTTGGGCCTCAAAAACATTCAGTACTTC
v_gene: TRBV28; abundance: few; d_gene: TRBD2; j_gene: TRBJ2-5; CDR3aa: CASSFTNLAGKETQYF; CDR3nt: TGTGCCAGCAGTTTTACAAACCTAGCGGGGAAAGAGACCCAGTACTTC
v_gene: TRBV4-1; abundance: NA; d_gene: TRBD2; j_gene: TRBJ2-7; CDR3aa: CASSQEGKRGYYEQYF; CDR3nt: TGCGCCAGCAGCCAAGAGGGGAAGCGGGGCTACTACGAGCAGTACTTC
v_gene: TRBV27; abundance: few; d_gene: TRBD2; j_gene: TRBJ2-1; CDR3aa: CASSLGPHREGPYNEQFF; CDR3nt: TGTGCCAGCAGTTTAGGGCCTCATCGGGAGGGCCCCTACAATGAGCAGTTCTTC
v_gene: TRBV5-5; abundance: few; d_gene: NA; j_gene: TRBJ2-1; CDR3aa: CASSFLRASSYNEQFF; CDR3nt: TGTGCCAGCAGCTTCTTGCGGGCCAGCTCCTACAATGAGCAGTTCTTC
v_gene: TRBV11-2; abundance: few; d_gene: NA; j_gene: TRBJ2-1; CDR3aa: CASSPQGEQFF; CDR3nt: TGTGCCAGCAGCCCACAGGGTGAGCAGTTCTTC
v_gene: TRBV4-3; abundance: NA; d_gene: NA; j_gene: TRBJ2-7; CDR3aa: CASSQVTSPLAYEQYF; CDR3nt: TGCGCCAGCAGCCAAGTGACATCTCCGTTGGCGTACGAGCAGTACTTC
v_gene: TRBV30; abundance: NA; d_gene: TRBD1; j_gene: TRBJ1-2; CDR3aa: CAWSGQGEAYGYTF; CDR3nt: TGTGCCTGGAGCGGACAGGGGGAGGCCTATGGCTACACCTTC
v_gene: TRBV28; abundance: few; d_gene: NA; j_gene: TRBJ2-5; CDR3aa: CASSLETQYF; CDR3nt: TGTGCCAGCAGCCTAGAGACCCAGTACTTC
v_gene: TRBV27; abundance: NA; d_gene: NA; j_gene: TRBJ2-2; CDR3aa: CASSLEGPPGELFF; CDR3nt: TGTGCCAGCAGTTTGGAGGGACCGCCAGGGGAGCTGTTTTTT
v_gene: TRBV7-3; abundance: NA; d_gene: TRBD1; j_gene: TRBJ2-7; CDR3aa: CASSLLGQGTYEQYF; CDR3nt: TGTGCCAGCAGCTTATTGGGACAGGGTACCTACGAGCAGTACTTC
v_gene: TRBV29-1; abundance: NA; d_gene: TRBD1; j_gene: TRBJ2-1; CDR3aa: CSTGQGANEQFF; CDR3nt: TGCAGTACGGGACAGGGGGCGAATGAGCAGTTCTTC
v_gene: TRBV18; abundance: NA; d_gene: NA; j_gene: TRBJ2-5; CDR3aa: CASSPRQVRDQETQYF; CDR3nt: TGTGCCAGCTCACCCCGACAGGTACGAGACCAAGAGACCCAGTACTTC
v_gene: TRBV18; abundance: NA; d_gene: NA; j_gene: TRBJ1-1; CDR3aa: CASSQTDSPANTEAFF; CDR3nt: TGTGCCAGCTCACAAACGGACAGCCCAGCCAACACTGAAGCTTTCTTT
v_gene: TRBV7-9; abundance: NA; d_gene: NA; j_gene: TRBJ2-7; CDR3aa: CASSSSSGIAYEQYF; CDR3nt: TGTGCCAGCAGCTCGAGTAGCGGAATCGCCTACGAGCAGTACTTC
v_gene: TRBV29-1; abundance: few; d_gene: NA; j_gene: TRBJ1-5; CDR3aa: CSVAAGENSNQPQHF; CDR3nt: TGCAGCGTTGCCGCAGGGGAAAATAGCAATCAGCCCCAGCATTTT
v_gene: TRBV5-1; abundance: NA; d_gene: NA; j_gene: TRBJ2-1; CDR3aa: CASSLTSWDNEQFF; CDR3nt: TGCGCCAGCAGCTTGACTAGCTGGGACAATGAGCAGTTCTTC
v_gene: TRBV25-1; abundance: few; d_gene: NA; j_gene: TRBJ1-1; CDR3aa: CASSEYSGMNTEAFF; CDR3nt: TGTGCCAGCAGTGAATATTCAGGCATGAACACTGAAGCTTTCTTT
v_gene: TRBV28; abundance: NA; d_gene: TRBD2; j_gene: TRBJ2-2; CDR3aa: CASSGGYTGELFF; CDR3nt: TGTGCCAGCAGCGGGGGGTACACCGGGGAGCTGTTTTTT
v_gene: TRBV30; abundance: few; d_gene: NA; j_gene: TRBJ2-3; CDR3aa: CAWREAPYTDTQYF; CDR3nt: TGTGCCTGGAGAGAAGCGCCATACACAGATACGCAGTATTTT
v_gene: TRBV29-1; abundance: NA; d_gene: NA; j_gene: TRBJ2-7; CDR3aa: CSVVSDSFYEQYF; CDR3nt: TGCAGCGTTGTGTCAGACAGCTTTTACGAGCAGTACTTC
v_gene: TRBV2; abundance: once; d_gene: TRBD1; j_gene: TRBJ1-2; CDR3aa: CASSEGQGARGYTF; CDR3nt: TGTGCCAGCAGTGAAGGACAGGGGGCTCGCGGCTACACCTTC
v_gene: TRBV6-5; abundance: few; d_gene: TRBD2; j_gene: TRBJ2-3; CDR3aa: CASSTSGSSPDTQYF; CDR3nt: TGTGCCAGCAGTACTAGCGGGAGTAGCCCAGATACGCAGTATTTT
v_gene: TRBV30; abundance: NA; d_gene: TRBD1; j_gene: TRBJ2-1; CDR3aa: CAWSAGQGALNEQFF; CDR3nt: TGTGCCTGGAGTGCGGGACAGGGGGCGCTTAATGAGCAGTTCTTC
v_gene: TRBV7-9; abundance: few; d_gene: TRBD1; j_gene: TRBJ2-1; CDR3aa: CASSPRTRTGPHNEQFF; CDR3nt: TGTGCCAGCAGCCCCCGGACGCGGACAGGGCCGCACAATGAGCAGTTCTTC